This T cell receptor (beta chain) was identified in a study of beta chain features in type 1 diabetes (dated by TCRdb to 2016 to 2018). Concerning the study at large: Mean age, gender distribution, total cell number and subset yield were not different between patients and healthy donors. A total of roughly 100,000,000 sorted cells were examined across all samples, and the number of cells per subset was strongly correlated with RNA yield. In the study, recently diagnosed type 1 diabetes patients and matched healthy donors were compared on the TCRB repertoires of their sorted circulating CD4+ T cell subsets. Regulatory and stem cell-like memory subsets were isolated from only 8 patients and about eight healthy donors, whereas naive and central memory subsets came from all 30 or so donors. The research as a whole found: Because small numbers of individuals were included in the HLA sub-analyses, any influence of HLA type on TCRB rearrangement was left unresolved. Type 1 diabetes patients showed a moderate but significant shortening of TCRB CDR3 length in all four CD4+ subsets. Because cDNA was sequenced instead of genomic DNA, activated cells with high expression could be over-represented, although the groups did not differ in activation or CD3 levels. Naive, central memory and regulatory TCRB repertoires appeared more similar among patients than among healthy donors. Fewer insertions and more nucleotide deletions at VDJ recombination sites were observed in patients with type 1 diabetes, implying thymic rearrangement abnormalities. Shorter templates might be favored by PCR, yet because patient and control samples were amplified and corrected together, any such skew would affect both groups equally.

Each donor gave one peripheral blood draw, averaging about 100 mL, which was collected into heparinised tubes. Using a panel that included CD45RO, CCR7, CD25, CD127, CD95 and CD27, naive, central memory, regulatory and stem cell-like memory CD4+ T cells were sorted on a BD FACSAria II. A purity above 95% was achieved for all sorted populations. Right away, PBMCs were isolated by Lymphoprep density gradient centrifugation and were stained directly, with no culture step. Samples were stained and sorted in pairs, with one healthy donor and one patient per experiment, so that batch effects were minimized. V gives up 6 bases and J gives up 3 bases, and the segment between their germline ends measures 9 bases. The CDR3 runs 13 residues from the cysteine to the phenylalanine. Of all the DNA, just the CDR3 is kept, 39 bases in frame from base 1. CDR1 and CDR2 (MNHEY, SVGAGI) derive from the germline V gene.

The entire isolated RNA was reverse transcribed using the High Capacity cDNA Reverse Transcription Kit, and thus expressed TCRB transcripts were sequenced. Naive, central memory and regulatory T cell samples underwent deep immunoSEQ sequencing, averaging roughly 3.4 million total reads per sample. Sorted cells were lysed in RLT buffer, and RNA was extracted using DNase-treated RNeasy Micro or Mini kits according to cell number. Each cell subset was processed separately to prevent cross-contamination, with patient and healthy donor samples processed together. Using the immunoSEQ multiplex PCR, TCRB sequences were amplified from cDNA into 87-bp fragments spanning the CDR3 region. Sequencing of the amplicons was done on the Illumina HiSeq platform. Concerning the study's data processing: PCR bias was computationally corrected using synthetic template baselines, reads within Hamming distance 2 were collapsed, and singletons that could not be merged were discarded. Reads were aligned against IMGT to assign V, D and J genes, CDR3 length and insertions or deletions at six rearrangement sites. Within each subset, clonotype counts were normalized to sorted cell number, after which true diversity and Gini coefficients were computed with the tcR R package. The overlap coefficient, calculated on TCRB nucleotide sequences, was used to measure repertoire sharing. Out-of-frame TCRB sequences from naive cells were analyzed to stand in for the pre-selection repertoire. TCRdb's version of the immuneACCESS table is confined to in-frame rearrangements and falls short of the full clone set. An unresolved V gene accounts for under half of the shortfall where checked; the remainder is of unknown origin. The DNA gave D and trimming, while V, J and clone size come from that table. The sample profile shows nearly 250,000 clones; about 70% of them were found once. The top ten constitute around 0.05% of the sample.

A note on this clone: Its target antigen remains unknown. No per-base quality is available; no much larger clone lies one base away.

The rearrangement joined TRBV6-5 to TRBJ2-1; the D gene is possibly TRBD1, with 6 bases matching. Input material: naive CD4+ T cells from blood. The cell subset or site label on this specimen signifies: true naive CD4+ T cells. The clonotype was recovered from a man in his thirties or forties in good health. The CDR3 region: CASRMDSYNEQFF. The DNA sequence is given as TGTGCCAGCAGGATGGACAGCTACAATGAGCAGTTCTTC.